This T cell receptor (beta chain) was sequenced in a study of blood T cell repertoires in COVID-19. On the study more broadly: T cells, B-cell-depleted T cells, or PBMCs provided the cDNA or gDNA that served as material.

Grouping used clinical history reported by participants in a survey and questionnaire. The study recruited exposed participants who had met a COVID-19 case within 2 weeks before entry. Trimming took off 4 bases at V and 8 bases at J, with 9 bases between the two ends. This CDR3 spans 12 amino acids. Looked up from germline, CDR1 is SEHNR and CDR2 is FQNEAQ (reference sequence). In the study's own analysis: By means of reference gene primer amplification, nucleated cell counts were estimated. Only in-frame clones appear in the TCRdb table, and some are missing; sequencing was by immunoSEQ multiplex PCR. V and J calls plus clone size are reproduced from that table; the DNA served to infer D and trimming. The sample includes hundreds of thousands of clones, 85% of them seen just once.

This chain joins TRBV7-9 and TRBJ2-1, with D tentatively TRBD2 (5 bases). The sequenced sample consisted of PBMCs or T cells enriched from blood (not recorded which). This TCR derives from a woman aged 25 to 39 who had been exposed to COVID-19. CDR3 coding DNA: TGTGCCAGCAGCTCCCTGAGGGATGAGCAGTTCTTC. It codes for CASSSLRDEQFF.